This T cell receptor beta chain came from a study of T cell clones after liver transplantation. Looking at the study overall: TCRbeta sequencing after a pre-transplant mixed lymphocyte reaction identified graft-donor-reactive clones, later tracked in post-transplant blood. Tolerance: complete withdrawal held at least one year, liver enzymes staying within twice normal. Three of the eight recipients were HCV-positive; the rest had non-autoimmune, non-viral transplant indications.

CD3+CD4+ and CD3+CD8+ cells were FACS-sorted from thawed unstimulated PBMCs. Germline values: CDR1 SGHTA, CDR2 FQGNSA. This CDR3 comprises 13 residues. V was shortened by 1 base and J by 2 bases, with 4 bases between the two germline ends. Sequencing used immunoSEQ multiplex PCR; TCRdb keeps in-frame clones, though not all of them. This table has under 55,000 clones, about 86% appearing once. This material consisted of CD4+ T cells from blood, taken 24 months after liver transplant. This receptor was identified in a human patient who received a liver transplant. Some T cells may possibly be graft donor cells. The V gene is TRBV7-2, the J gene TRBJ2-3; D gene ambiguous. CDR3 in DNA: TGTGCCAGCAGCTTAGGGTACACAGATACGCAGTATTTT. Translating gives CASSLGYTDTQYF.